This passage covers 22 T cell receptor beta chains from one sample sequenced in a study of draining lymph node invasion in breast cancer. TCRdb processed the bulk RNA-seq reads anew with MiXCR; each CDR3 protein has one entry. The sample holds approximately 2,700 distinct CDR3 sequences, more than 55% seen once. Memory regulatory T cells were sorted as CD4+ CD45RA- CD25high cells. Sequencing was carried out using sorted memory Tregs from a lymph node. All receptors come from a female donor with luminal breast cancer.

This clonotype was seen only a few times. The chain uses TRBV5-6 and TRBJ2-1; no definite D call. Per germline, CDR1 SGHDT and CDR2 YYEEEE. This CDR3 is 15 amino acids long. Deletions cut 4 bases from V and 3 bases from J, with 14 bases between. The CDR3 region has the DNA TGTGCCAGCAGCCCGGGCCCCACCTTCTACAATGAGCAGTTCTTC. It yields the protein CASSPGPTFYNEQFF.

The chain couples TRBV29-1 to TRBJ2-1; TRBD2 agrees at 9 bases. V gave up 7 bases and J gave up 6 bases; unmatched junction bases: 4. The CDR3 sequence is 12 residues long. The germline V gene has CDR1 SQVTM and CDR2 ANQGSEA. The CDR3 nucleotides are TGCAGCGGATTAGCGGGGGTCAATGAGCAGTTCTTC. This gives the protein CSGLAGVNEQFF.

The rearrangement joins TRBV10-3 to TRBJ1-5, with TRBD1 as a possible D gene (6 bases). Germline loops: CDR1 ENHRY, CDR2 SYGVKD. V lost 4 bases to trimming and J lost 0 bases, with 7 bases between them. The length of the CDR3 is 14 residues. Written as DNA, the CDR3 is TGTGCCATCAGTGGGACAGTTAGCAATCAGCCCCAGCATTTT. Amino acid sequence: CAISGTVSNQPQHF.

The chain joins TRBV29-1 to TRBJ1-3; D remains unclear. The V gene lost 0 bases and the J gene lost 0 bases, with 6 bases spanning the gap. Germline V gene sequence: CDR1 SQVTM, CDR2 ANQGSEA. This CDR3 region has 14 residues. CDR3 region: CSVEDYSSGNTIYF. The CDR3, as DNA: TGCAGCGTTGAAGATTATTCCTCTGGAAACACCATATATTTT.

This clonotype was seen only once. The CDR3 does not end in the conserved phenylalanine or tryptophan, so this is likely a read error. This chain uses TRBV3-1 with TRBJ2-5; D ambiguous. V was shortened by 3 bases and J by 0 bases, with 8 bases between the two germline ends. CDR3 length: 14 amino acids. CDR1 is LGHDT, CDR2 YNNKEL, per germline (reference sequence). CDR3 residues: CASSHLRNQETQYS. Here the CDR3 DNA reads TGTGCCAGCAGCCACCTCAGGAACCAAGAGACCCAGTACTCC.

The CDR3 DNA reads as TGCGCCAGCAGCGCTGACGGATCCAATCAGCCCCAGCATTTT. Its translation: CASSADGSNQPQHF. The chain is built from TRBV5-1 and TRBJ1-5; D call uncertain. Germline CDR1 is SGHRS and CDR2 is YFSETQ. Trimming shortened V by 4 bases and J by 3 bases, and 11 bases separated the two germline ends. The CDR3 spans 14 residues.

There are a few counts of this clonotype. The DNA for the CDR3 is TGTGCCAGCTCACCGACAGGGAGGGATGAGCAGTTCTTC. Amino acids: CASSPTGRDEQFF. The gene calls are TRBV18 and TRBJ2-1; the D gene could be TRBD1 or TRBD2 (7 bases each). Trimming pared 3 bases from V and 8 bases from J, leaving 11 bases between. The CDR3 has 13 amino acids. In germline, CDR1 is KGHSH, CDR2 LQKENI.

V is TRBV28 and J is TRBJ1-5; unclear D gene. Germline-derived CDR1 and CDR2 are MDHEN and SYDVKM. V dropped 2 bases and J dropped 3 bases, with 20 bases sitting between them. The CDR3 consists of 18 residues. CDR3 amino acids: CASSLPRGLSIYNQPQHF. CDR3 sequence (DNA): TGTGCCAGCAGTTTACCCCGAGGGCTTTCAATCTACAATCAGCCCCAGCATTTT.

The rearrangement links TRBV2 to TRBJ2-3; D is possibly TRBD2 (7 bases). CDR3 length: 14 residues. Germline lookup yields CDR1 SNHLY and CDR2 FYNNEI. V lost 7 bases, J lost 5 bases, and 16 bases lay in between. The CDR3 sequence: CASNYGGQGDTQYF. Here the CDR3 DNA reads TGTGCCAGCAATTACGGGGGGCAGGGAGATACGCAGTATTTT.

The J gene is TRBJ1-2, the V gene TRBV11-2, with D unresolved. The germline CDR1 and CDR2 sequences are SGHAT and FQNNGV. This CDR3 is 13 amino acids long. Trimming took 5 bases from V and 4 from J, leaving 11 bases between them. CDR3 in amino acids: CASSPTWVYGYTF. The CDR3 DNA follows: TGTGCCAGCAGCCCGACATGGGTCTATGGCTACACCTTC.

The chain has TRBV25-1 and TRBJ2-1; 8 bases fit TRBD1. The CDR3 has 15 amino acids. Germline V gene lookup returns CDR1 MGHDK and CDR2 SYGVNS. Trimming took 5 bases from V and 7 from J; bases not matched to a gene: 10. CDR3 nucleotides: TGTGCCAGCAGTTGGAGATGGACAGGGATTAATGAGCAGTTCTTC. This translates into CASSWRWTGINEQFF. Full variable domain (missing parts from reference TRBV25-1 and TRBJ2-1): EADIYQTPRYLVIGTGKKITLECSQTMGHDKMYWYQQDPGMELHLIHYSYGVNSTEKGDLSSESTVSRIRTEHFPLTLESARPSHTSQYLCASSWRWTGINEQFFGPGTRLTVL.

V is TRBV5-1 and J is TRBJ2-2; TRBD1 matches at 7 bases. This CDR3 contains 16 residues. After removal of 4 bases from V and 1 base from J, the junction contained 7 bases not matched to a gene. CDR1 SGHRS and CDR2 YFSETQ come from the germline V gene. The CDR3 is CASSRGDRENTGELFF. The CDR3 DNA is TGCGCCAGCAGCCGTGGAGACAGGGAGAACACCGGGGAGCTGTTTTTT.

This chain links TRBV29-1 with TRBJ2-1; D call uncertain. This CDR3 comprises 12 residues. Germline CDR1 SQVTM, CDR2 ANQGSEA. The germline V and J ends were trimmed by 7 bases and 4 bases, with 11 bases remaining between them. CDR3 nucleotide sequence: TGCAGCGCCCGACCCGCTTACAATGAGCAGTTCTTC. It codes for CSARPAYNEQFF.

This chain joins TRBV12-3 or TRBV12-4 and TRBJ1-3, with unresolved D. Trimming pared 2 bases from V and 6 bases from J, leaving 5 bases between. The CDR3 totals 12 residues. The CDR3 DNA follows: TGTGCCAGCAGTTTAAAGCTAAACACCATATATTTT. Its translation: CASSLKLNTIYF.

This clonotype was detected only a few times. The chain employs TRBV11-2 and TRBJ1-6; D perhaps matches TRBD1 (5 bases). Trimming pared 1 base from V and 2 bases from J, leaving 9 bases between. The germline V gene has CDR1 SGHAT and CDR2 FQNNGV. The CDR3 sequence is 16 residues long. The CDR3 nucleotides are TGTGCCAGCAGCTTAGCGACGACAGCCTATAATTCACCCCTCCACTTT. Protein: CASSLATTAYNSPLHF.

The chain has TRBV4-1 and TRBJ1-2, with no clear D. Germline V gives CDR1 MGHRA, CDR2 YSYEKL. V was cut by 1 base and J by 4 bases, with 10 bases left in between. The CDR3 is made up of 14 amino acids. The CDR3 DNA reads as TGCGCCAGCAGCCAAGCGTTGTCAGTCTATGGCTACACCTTC. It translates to CASSQALSVYGYTF.

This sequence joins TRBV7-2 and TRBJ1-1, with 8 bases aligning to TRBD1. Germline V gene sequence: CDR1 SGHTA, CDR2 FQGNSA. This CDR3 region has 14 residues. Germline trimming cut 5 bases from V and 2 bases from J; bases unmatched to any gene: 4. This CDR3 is CASSHGQGNTEAFF. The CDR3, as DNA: TGTGCCAGCAGCCATGGACAGGGCAACACTGAAGCTTTCTTT. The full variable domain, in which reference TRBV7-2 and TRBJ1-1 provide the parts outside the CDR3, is GAGVSQSPSNKVTEKGKDVELRCDPISGHTALYWYRQSLGQGLEFLIYFQGNSAPDKSGLPSDRFSAERTGGSVSTLTIQRTQQEDSAVYLCASSHGQGNTEAFFGQGTRLTVV.

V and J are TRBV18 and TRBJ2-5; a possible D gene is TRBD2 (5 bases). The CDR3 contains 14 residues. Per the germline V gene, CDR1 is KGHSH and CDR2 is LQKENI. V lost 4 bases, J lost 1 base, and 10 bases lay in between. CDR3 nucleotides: TGTGCCAGCTCACACGGACTGTTCCAAGAGACCCAGTACTTC. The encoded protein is CASSHGLFQETQYF.

CDR3 nucleotide sequence: TGTGCCAGCAGTGAACCCGGGGTAGACACTGAAGCTTTCTTT. Translating gives CASSEPGVDTEAFF. The chain carries TRBV2 and TRBJ1-1; D is uncertain. The CDR3 loop spans 14 amino acids. Germline-derived CDR1 and CDR2 are SNHLY and FYNNEI. Trimming cost V 2 bases and J 3 bases, with 10 bases left between them. The whole variable domain, filled in from reference TRBV2 and TRBJ1-1, reads EPEVTQTPSHQVTQMGQEVILRCVPISNHLYFYWYRQILGQKVEFLVSFYNNEISEKSEIFDDQFSVERPDGSNFTLKIRSTKLEDSAMYFCASSEPGVDTEAFFGQGTRLTVV.

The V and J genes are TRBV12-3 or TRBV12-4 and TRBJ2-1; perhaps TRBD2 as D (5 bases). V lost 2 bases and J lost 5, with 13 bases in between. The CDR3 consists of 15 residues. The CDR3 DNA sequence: TGTGCCAGCAGTTTACGGCTCCCCGGGGACAATGAGCAGTTCTTC. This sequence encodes CASSLRLPGDNEQFF.

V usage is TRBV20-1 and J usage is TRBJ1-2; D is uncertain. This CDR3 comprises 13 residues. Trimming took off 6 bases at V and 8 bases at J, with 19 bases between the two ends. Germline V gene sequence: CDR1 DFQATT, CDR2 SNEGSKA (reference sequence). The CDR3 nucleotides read TGCAGTGCGCGCCCCAGAAGGGAAGGCGGCTACACCTTC. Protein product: CSARPRREGGYTF.

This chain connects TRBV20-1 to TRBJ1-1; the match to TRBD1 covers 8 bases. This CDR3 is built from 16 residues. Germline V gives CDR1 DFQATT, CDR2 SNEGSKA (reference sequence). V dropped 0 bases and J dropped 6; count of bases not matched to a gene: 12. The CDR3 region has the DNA TGCAGTGCTAGAGACCCGACCAGGGGGCGCTTCGCTGAAGCTTTCTTT. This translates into CSARDPTRGRFAEAFF.